Shown below are 26 T cell receptor beta chains from a single sample sequenced in a study of response to subunit inactivated influenza vaccine. TCRdb re-derived calls from the RT-PCR reads in MiXCR, one entry per CDR3 protein. The repertoire holds 600,000 to 850,000 distinct CDR3 sequences, with 12% to 15% as singletons. This specimen was PBMCs from blood, taken about 14 days before vaccination. Every receptor here comes from a man aged 50-60 years who received an inactivated influenza vaccine.

The table lists this clonotype with many counts. The gene calls are TRBV4-2 and TRBJ1-5; 9 bases agree with TRBD1. This CDR3 region has 16 residues. The junction had 12 bases not matched to a gene; V was cut back by 3 bases and J by 9 bases. The germline V gene has CDR1 LGHNA and CDR2 YNFKEQ. DNA of the CDR3: TGTGCCAGCAGCCATCAGGGACAGGGTGGAGGTTGGCCCCAGCATTTT. It encodes CASSHQGQGGGWPQHF.

This clonotype was observed a handful of times. The gene calls are TRBV6-1 and TRBJ2-7, with 9 nucleotides matching TRBD2. CDR3 size: 13 residues. J was trimmed by 13 bases and V by 7 bases; bases with no gene match: 14. From germline, CDR1 is MNHNS and CDR2 SASEGT. The CDR3: CASTPGGSGSLYF. In DNA, the CDR3 is TGTGCCAGCACCCCCGGGGGTAGCGGGAGTTTATACTTC.

This clonotype was detected only a few times. This rearrangement joins TRBV4-2 to TRBJ2-7, with 12 bases fitting TRBD2. The CDR3 is 17 amino acids. V shed 1 base, J shed 6 bases, and the junction held 10 bases outside the gene matches. Looked up from germline, CDR1 is LGHNA and CDR2 is YNFKEQ. CDR3 sequence: CASSQVELAGGPGEQYF. The CDR3 coding sequence is TGTGCCAGCAGCCAAGTTGAGCTAGCGGGGGGGCCAGGCGAGCAGTACTTC.

The table lists this clonotype with a few counts. The rearrangement links TRBV5-6 to TRBJ2-5, with 14 bases aligning to TRBD2. J was trimmed by 1 base and V by 3 bases; bases with no gene match: 8. This CDR3 is built from 18 residues. The V gene's germline CDR1 is SGHDT and CDR2 YYEEEE. The CDR3 reads CASSYWTSGGPSQETQYF. CDR3 sequence (DNA): TGTGCCAGCAGCTACTGGACTAGCGGGGGGCCCAGCCAAGAGACCCAGTACTTC.

The chain is built from TRBV6-2 or TRBV6-3 and TRBJ2-7; 8 bases agree with TRBD1. Germline V gene lookup returns CDR1 MNHEY and CDR2 SVGEGT. The V gene end was trimmed by 0 bases and the J gene end by 4 bases; junction bases not matched to a gene: 11. This CDR3 comprises 17 residues. Written as DNA, the CDR3 is TGTGCCAGCAGTTACTCGTTCGAGTATACAGGGGGTTACGAGCAGTACTTC. Its translation is CASSYSFEYTGGYEQYF.

This clonotype was picked up a small number of times. V usage is TRBV9 and J usage is TRBJ2-7, with 10 bases matching TRBD1. CDR1 is SGDLS and CDR2 is YYNGEE in the germline V gene. This CDR3 region has 16 residues. V lost 1 base and J lost 0; bases outside the gene matches: 4. CDR3 coding DNA: TGTGCCAGCAGCGTACACCGGGACAGGGGCTCCTACGAGCAGTACTTC. This codes for CASSVHRDRGSYEQYF.

About this clonotype itself: It may be a read error: a sequence one base away is much more abundant. The rearrangement uses TRBV12-3 or TRBV12-4 and TRBJ2-2, with D possibly TRBD1 on 6 matching bases. The CDR3 consists of 15 residues. Deletions cut 6 bases from V and 4 bases from J, with 15 bases between. This chain's CDR3 is CASSPGTRSTGELFF. CDR3 nucleotide sequence: TGTGCCAGCAGCCCAGGGACACGGAGCACCGGGGAGCTGTTTTTT.

This clonotype was observed a handful of times. This rearrangement joins TRBV27 to TRBJ2-7; D is unresolved. There are 15 residues in the CDR3. V lost 6 bases and J 3 bases, leaving 18 bases between the germline ends. Germline lookup yields CDR1 MNHEY and CDR2 SMNVEV (reference sequence). The CDR3 DNA is TGTGCCAGCAGCCTCCTCCCGGGCGGCCACTACGAGCAGTACTTC. It translates to CASSLLPGGHYEQYF.

This clonotype was counted between two and nine times. This sequence joins TRBV2 and TRBJ2-7, with 11 nucleotides matching TRBD1. V was pared by 5 bases and J by 6 bases, with 6 bases of the junction left unmatched. CDR3 size: 14 residues. Germline CDR1 SNHLY, CDR2 FYNNEI. The CDR3 nucleotides read TGTGCCAGCAGTAGGCGGACAGGGGGCCTCGAGCAGTACTTC. Amino acids: CASSRRTGGLEQYF.

This clonotype was observed a few times. The chain uses TRBV6-2 or TRBV6-3 and TRBJ1-1; no reliable D call. The CDR3 contains 14 residues. Looked up from germline, CDR1 is MNHEY and CDR2 is SVGEGT. Trimming took off 0 bases at V and 0 bases at J, with 5 bases between the two ends. The CDR3 here is CASSYSQMNTEAFF. CDR3 nucleotides: TGTGCCAGCAGTTACTCCCAGATGAACACTGAAGCTTTCTTT.

In its sample, this clonotype was seen a few times. The chain has TRBV7-9 and TRBJ2-1; 11 bases fit TRBD1. The CDR3 has 17 residues. CDR1 SEHNR and CDR2 FQNEAQ come from the germline V gene (reference sequence). J lost 8 bases, V lost 1 base, and 10 bases had no gene match. CDR3 loop: CASSLGVTGQGDDEQFF. CDR3 bases: TGTGCCAGCAGCTTAGGTGTAACGGGACAGGGGGATGATGAGCAGTTCTTC.

This clonotype was seen a few times. V and J are TRBV20-1 and TRBJ2-2, with D possibly being TRBD2 (6 bases). Germline V gene lookup returns CDR1 DFQATT and CDR2 SNEGSKA (reference sequence). The V and J ends lost 0 bases and 4 bases respectively, with 9 bases between them. CDR3 length: 14 residues. In nucleotides, the CDR3 is TGCAGTGCTAGAGACCGGGGGTCCACCGGGGAGCTGTTTTTT. This encodes CSARDRGSTGELFF.

This clonotype was found a few times. V and J are TRBV6-2 or TRBV6-3 and TRBJ2-7; a weak D match, TRBD1 (6 bases). The CDR3 loop spans 17 amino acids. Germline lookup yields CDR1 MNHEY and CDR2 SVGEGT. Trimming stripped 2 bases from V and 2 bases from J, with 19 bases between. CDR3 sequence: CASSYEIMGAKAYEQYF. CDR3 DNA: TGTGCCAGCAGTTACGAAATAATGGGGGCCAAGGCCTACGAGCAGTACTTC.

This clonotype came up a few times. V and J are TRBV20-1 and TRBJ2-7; TRBD2 might be the D (6 bases). The germline gives CDR1 DFQATT, CDR2 SNEGSKA (reference sequence). With 3 bases removed from V and 5 bases from J, the gap between germline ends came to 11 bases. This CDR3 region has 12 residues. This chain's CDR3 is CSARRGADEQYF. CDR3 nucleotides: TGCAGTGCTAGGCGCGGGGCTGACGAGCAGTACTTC.

This clonotype was seen only a few times. V gene TRBV7-2 combines with J gene TRBJ1-5; D is undetermined. Germline lookup yields CDR1 SGHTA and CDR2 FQGNSA. V dropped 2 bases and J dropped 5 bases, with 13 bases sitting between them. This CDR3 has 15 residues. The CDR3 region is CASSLRVGPYQPQHF. Written as DNA, the CDR3 is TGTGCCAGCAGCTTACGGGTCGGGCCTTATCAGCCCCAGCATTTT.

This clonotype was recorded a few times. In nucleotides, the CDR3 is TGCGCCAGCAGCCTAGGACCCCGGGGTGGCAATGAGCAGTTCTTC. It specifies CASSLGPRGGNEQFF. The gene calls are TRBV5-1 and TRBJ2-1; possible D gene TRBD2, 5 bases. V was shortened by 4 bases and J by 6 bases, with 17 bases between the two germline ends. Per the germline V gene, CDR1 is SGHRS and CDR2 is YFSETQ. The CDR3 loop spans 15 amino acids.

The table lists this clonotype with a few counts. V usage is TRBV28 and J usage is TRBJ1-2; tentatively, D is TRBD1 (6 bases). The length of the CDR3 is 13 residues. The germline V gene has CDR1 MDHEN and CDR2 SYDVKM. Trimming removed 6 bases from V and 2 bases from J, with 10 bases in between. The CDR3 loop is CASRRGLNYGYTF. In DNA form, the CDR3 reads TGTGCCAGCAGGCGGGGGCTAAACTATGGCTACACCTTC.

This clonotype was counted many times. This sequence joins TRBV15 and TRBJ2-1; 7 nucleotides align to TRBD2. Trimming removed 4 bases from V and 7 bases from J; junction bases left unmatched: 10. Germline-derived CDR1 and CDR2 are LNHNV and YYDKDF (reference sequence). There are 15 residues in the CDR3. CDR3 coding DNA: TGTGCCACCAGCAAACTGGGACTATCCTTAAATGAGCAGTTCTTC. Residues: CATSKLGLSLNEQFF. Full variable domain (missing parts from reference TRBV15 and TRBJ2-1): DAMVIQNPRYQVTQFGKPVTLSCSQTLNHNVMYWYQQKSSQAPKLLFHYYDKDFNNEADTPDNFQSRRPNTSFCFLDIRSPGLGDTAMYLCATSKLGLSLNEQFFGPGTRLTVL.

This clonotype has at least ten counts. This chain joins TRBV24-1 and TRBJ2-3; no clear D gene. CDR3 length equals 12 residues. The germline CDR1 and CDR2 sequences are KGHDR and SFDVKD. V was clipped by 5 bases and J by 0 bases, with 2 bases between them. The CDR3 reads CATSGSTDTQYF. In DNA form, the CDR3 reads TGTGCCACCAGTGGCAGCACAGATACGCAGTATTTT.

The sample holds a few counts of this clonotype. The J gene is TRBJ2-2, the V gene TRBV7-8; TRBD2 matches at 10 bases. The CDR3 spans 17 residues. After removal of 3 bases from V and 3 bases from J, the junction contained 7 bases not matched to a gene. Germline CDR1 reads SGHVS; CDR2 reads FQNEAQ. CDR3 DNA: TGTGCCAGCAGCTTGGGGGTTCTAGCGGGGGACACCGGGGAGCTGTTTTTT. Its protein product is CASSLGVLAGDTGELFF.

J is TRBJ1-1 and V is TRBV2; D unclear. The CDR3 is 11 amino acids. Germline V gives CDR1 SNHLY, CDR2 FYNNEI. V gave up 11 bases and J gave up 2 bases, with 9 bases separating them. The CDR3 sequence: CAVRTNTEAFF. The CDR3 nucleotides are TGTGCCGTCAGGACCAACACTGAAGCTTTCTTT.

V gene TRBV27 combines with J gene TRBJ2-3; TRBD2 aligns across 8 bases. Germline trimming cut 1 base from V and 1 base from J; bases unmatched to any gene: 4. The germline CDR1 and CDR2 sequences are MNHEY and SMNVEV (reference sequence). The CDR3 extends over 16 amino acids. CDR3 bases: TGTGCCAGCAGTTTATTCGGGGGGGCGGGCACAGATACGCAGTATTTT. Translation: CASSLFGGAGTDTQYF.

This clonotype was seen ten or more times. V is TRBV4-2 and J is TRBJ2-1; maybe TRBD2 (5 bases). The CDR3 sequence is 17 residues long. The V and J ends lost 0 bases and 0 bases respectively, with 12 bases between them. Germline CDR1 is LGHNA and CDR2 is YNFKEQ. The CDR3: CASSQDPADSSYNEQFF. CDR3 DNA: TGTGCCAGCAGCCAAGATCCAGCGGATAGCTCCTACAATGAGCAGTTCTTC.

V is TRBV4-2 and J is TRBJ2-2; 10 bases agree with TRBD2. The J segment lost 6 bases and the V segment lost 3 bases, leaving 7 bases of the junction unmatched. The CDR3 sequence is 16 residues long. CDR1 is LGHNA, CDR2 YNFKEQ, per germline. The chain's CDR3 is CASSQGSLAGAGELFF. For the CDR3, the DNA is TGTGCCAGCAGCCAGGGAAGTCTAGCGGGGGCCGGGGAGCTGTTTTTT.

The V gene is TRBV7-3, the J gene TRBJ2-2; unclear D gene. The V gene's germline CDR1 is SGHTA and CDR2 FQGTGA. CDR3 length: 13 residues. Trimming took 1 base from V and 4 from J, leaving 4 bases between them. The CDR3, as DNA: TGTGCCAGCAGCTTAAAGGCCACCGGGGAGCTGTTTTTT. Its translation is CASSLKATGELFF.

In its sample, this clonotype was seen a few times. V is TRBV15 and J is TRBJ2-3, with D perhaps given as TRBD1 or TRBD2 (6 bases each). The germline V and J ends were trimmed by 6 bases and 6 bases, with 10 bases remaining between them. This CDR3 has 12 amino acids. Germline-derived CDR1 and CDR2 are LNHNV and YYDKDF (reference sequence). The CDR3, as DNA: TGTGCCACCAGAAGGGGGGCGGATACGCAGTATTTT. Encoded protein: CATRRGADTQYF.